What follows are 15 T cell receptor beta chains derived from one specimen sequenced in a study of shared clonotypes between healthy human individuals. Produced via immunoSEQ multiplex PCR; TCRdb's table is partial and in-frame only. There are approximately 95,000 clones in the sample; 67% occur only once, and roughly 40% lies in the top ten. The sample taken for sequencing was memory CD8+ T cells sorted from blood. Documented subset: CD45RO+ cells pooled with CCR7-negative TemRA cells. These receptors came from a man in his thirties or forties in good health.

This clone came up a few times. DNA of the CDR3: TGTGCCAGCACTCAGGACAGGAGCTCCTACGAGCAGTACTTC. It is translated as CASTQDRSSYEQYF. The V gene is TRBV6-1, the J gene TRBJ2-7; 7 bases fit TRBD1. Germline V gene data show CDR1 as MNHNS and CDR2 as SASEGT. The CDR3 consists of 14 residues. J lost 0 bases, V lost 7 bases, and 6 bases had no gene match.

Only one count was recorded for this clone. This chain joins TRBV10-2 and TRBJ2-3, with 15 bases lining up with TRBD2. CDR3 length: 20 amino acids. Germline CDR1 is WSHSY and CDR2 is SAAADI. The V and J ends lost 3 bases and 0 bases, in that order; junction bases with no gene match: 10. CDR3 sequence: CASSDPGLAGGDVSTDTQYF. CDR3 DNA: TGCGCCAGCAGTGATCCGGGACTAGCGGGAGGCGACGTGAGCACAGATACGCAGTATTTT.

The genes are TRBV5-1 and TRBJ1-3; the D is unclear. The CDR3 is 15 residues long. From germline, CDR1 is SGHRS and CDR2 YFSETQ. Trimming pared 4 bases from V and 1 base from J, leaving 12 bases between. The CDR3 spells CASSLRGDSGNTIYF. Here the CDR3 DNA reads TGCGCCAGCAGCCTTCGCGGGGATTCTGGAAACACCATATATTTT.

J is TRBJ2-5 and V is TRBV29-1, with unresolved D. The CDR3 length is 12 residues. Germline CDR1 SQVTM, CDR2 ANQGSEA. Trimming removed 7 bases from V and 4 bases from J, with 13 bases in between. The CDR3 sequence: CSAAKIGETQYF. Here the CDR3 DNA reads TGCAGCGCCGCCAAAATTGGAGAGACCCAGTACTTC.

The chain links TRBV4-3 to TRBJ2-2, with 11 bases that match TRBD2. CDR3 length: 17 residues. Germline V CDR1 and CDR2: LGHNA, YSLEER. Germline trimming cut 3 bases from V and 1 base from J; bases unmatched to any gene: 4. The CDR3 DNA sequence: TGCGCCAGCAGCCACCCGGGACTAGCGGAGAACACCGGGGAGCTGTTTTTT. Protein sequence: CASSHPGLAENTGELFF.

This clone appeared once. The gene calls are TRBV25-1 and TRBJ2-6; D gene uncertain. V was clipped by 5 bases and J by 1 base, with 15 bases between them. CDR1 and CDR2 (germline): MGHDK, SYGVNS. This CDR3 has 17 residues. The CDR3 protein is CASSQIPKGSGANVLTF. CDR3 DNA sequence: TGTGCCAGCAGTCAAATCCCCAAAGGGTCTGGGGCCAACGTCCTGACTTTC. Supplemented by reference TRBV25-1 and TRBJ2-6, the full variable domain reads EADIYQTPRYLVIGTGKKITLECSQTMGHDKMYWYQQDPGMELHLIHYSYGVNSTEKGDLSSESTVSRIRTEHFPLTLESARPSHTSQYLCASSQIPKGSGANVLTFGAGSRLTVL.

This clone was found a few times. The chain carries TRBV28 and TRBJ2-3, with unresolved D. The CDR3 has 16 amino acids. The V and J ends lost 5 bases and 3 bases respectively, with 18 bases between them. Germline-derived CDR1 and CDR2 are MDHEN and SYDVKM. The CDR3 loop reads CASSPPVNVGTDTQYF. The DNA of the CDR3 is TGTGCCAGCAGTCCACCGGTCAACGTTGGTACAGATACGCAGTATTTT.

This chain uses TRBV19 with TRBJ2-7; a weak D match, TRBD1 (5 bases). Germline CDR1 is LNHDA and CDR2 is SQIVND (reference sequence). V dropped 3 bases and J dropped 0 bases, with 15 bases sitting between them. This CDR3 has 16 amino acids. CDR3 residues: CASSMIQGQSSYEQYF. In DNA, the CDR3 is TGTGCCAGTAGTATGATCCAGGGCCAAAGCTCCTACGAGCAGTACTTC.

CDR3 in DNA: TGCAGTGCTGGGTCACTAGAGACCCAGTACTTC. This translates into CSAGSLETQYF. This chain links TRBV20-1 with TRBJ2-5; D unresolved. The V gene lost 5 bases and the J gene lost 4 bases, with 8 bases spanning the gap. The CDR3 covers 11 residues. Germline V CDR1 and CDR2: DFQATT, SNEGSKA (reference sequence).

The genes are TRBV6-1 and TRBJ2-1; TRBD1 agrees at 9 bases. Germline assignment: CDR1 MNHNS and CDR2 SASEGT. The CDR3 is 15 residues long. Trimming took 3 bases from V and 3 from J; bases not matched to a gene: 3. The CDR3 region has the DNA TGTGCCAGCAGTGACGGACAGGGGTACTACAATGAGCAGTTCTTC. This encodes CASSDGQGYYNEQFF.

The rearrangement links TRBV7-2 to TRBJ2-3; D is perhaps TRBD2 (6 bases). The V end lost 4 bases, the J end lost 0 bases, and 11 bases lay between the germline ends. From germline, CDR1 is SGHTA and CDR2 FQGNSA. The CDR3 length is 15 residues. The CDR3, as DNA: TGTGCCAGCAGCTCCCCGGGAGAGAGCACAGATACGCAGTATTTT. Amino acid sequence: CASSSPGESTDTQYF.

The gene calls are TRBV28 and TRBJ1-3; TRBD1 might be the D (5 bases). The CDR3 has 13 residues. Germline V gene lookup returns CDR1 MDHEN and CDR2 SYDVKM. With 5 bases removed from V and 1 base from J, the gap between germline ends came to 6 bases. The CDR3: CASSRGSGNTIYF. The CDR3 coding sequence is TGTGCCAGCAGTAGGGGATCTGGAAACACCATATATTTT.

The gene calls are TRBV6-5 and TRBJ1-1; D gene unclear. V was shortened by 1 base and J by 1 base, with 13 bases between the two germline ends. Germline V lookup: CDR1 MNHEY, CDR2 SVGAGI. The CDR3 is made up of 16 amino acids. CDR3 in amino acids: CASSYFPGIANTEAFF. The DNA of the CDR3 is TGTGCCAGCAGTTACTTCCCGGGGATAGCGAACACTGAAGCTTTCTTT.

This clone showed up many times. The gene calls are TRBV30 and TRBJ1-1; no firm D call. The CDR3 is 12 residues long. CDR1 and CDR2 from the germline V gene are GTSNPN and SVGIG (reference sequence). V gave up 5 bases and J gave up 6 bases, with 13 bases separating them. CDR3 region: CAWLQMSSEAFF. CDR3 coding DNA: TGTGCCTGGCTTCAGATGTCTTCTGAAGCTTTCTTT.

Ten or more counts support this clone. This chain connects TRBV28 to TRBJ2-1, with 7 bases fitting TRBD2. Looked up from germline, CDR1 is MDHEN and CDR2 is SYDVKM. V lost 3 bases and J lost 7; bases outside the gene matches: 9. This CDR3 comprises 15 residues. DNA of the CDR3: TGTGCCAGCAGTTTGCGGGGAGGGCCTATGAATGAGCAGTTCTTC. Protein sequence: CASSLRGGPMNEQFF.